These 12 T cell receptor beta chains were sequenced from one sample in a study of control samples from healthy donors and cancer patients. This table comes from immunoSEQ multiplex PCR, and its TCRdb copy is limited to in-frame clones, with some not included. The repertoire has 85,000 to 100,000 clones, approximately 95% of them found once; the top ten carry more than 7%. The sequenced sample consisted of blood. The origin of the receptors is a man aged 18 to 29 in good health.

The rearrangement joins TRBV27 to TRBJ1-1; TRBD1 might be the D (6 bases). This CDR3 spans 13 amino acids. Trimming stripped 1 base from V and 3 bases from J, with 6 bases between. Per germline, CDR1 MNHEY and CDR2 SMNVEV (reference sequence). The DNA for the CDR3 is TGTGCCAGCAGTTTATACAGGGACACTGAAGCTTTCTTT. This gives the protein CASSLYRDTEAFF.

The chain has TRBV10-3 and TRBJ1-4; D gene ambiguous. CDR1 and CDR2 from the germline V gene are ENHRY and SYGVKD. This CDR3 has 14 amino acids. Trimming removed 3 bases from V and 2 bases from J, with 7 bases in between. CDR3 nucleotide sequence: TGTGCCATCAGTGATGTTAGTACTAATGAAAAACTGTTTTTT. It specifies CAISDVSTNEKLFF.

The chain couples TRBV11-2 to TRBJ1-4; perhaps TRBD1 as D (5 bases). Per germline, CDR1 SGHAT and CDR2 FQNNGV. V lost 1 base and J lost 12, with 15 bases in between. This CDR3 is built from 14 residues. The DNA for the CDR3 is TGTGCCAGCAGCTTAGCCGGGGGTATATGGGAACTGTTTTTT. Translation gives CASSLAGGIWELFF.

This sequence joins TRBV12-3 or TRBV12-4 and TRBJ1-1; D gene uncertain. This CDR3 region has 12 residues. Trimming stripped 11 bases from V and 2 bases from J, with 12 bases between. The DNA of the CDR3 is TGTGCCGCGAAGAGGAGAAACACTGAAGCTTTCTTT. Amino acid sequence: CAAKRRNTEAFF.

CDR3 residues: CASGLDRGGNTIYF. For the CDR3, the DNA is TGTGCTAGTGGCCTTGACAGGGGAGGAAACACCATATATTTT. This chain uses TRBV12-5 with TRBJ1-3; 8 nucleotides align to TRBD1. The germline CDR1 and CDR2 sequences are LGHNT and FRNRAP. Losses at the gene ends were 6 bases for V and 4 bases for J; bases not matched to a gene: 5. The CDR3 length is 14 residues.

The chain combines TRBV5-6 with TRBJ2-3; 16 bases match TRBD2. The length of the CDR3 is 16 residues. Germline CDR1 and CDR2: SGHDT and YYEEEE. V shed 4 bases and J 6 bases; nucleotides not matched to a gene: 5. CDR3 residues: CASSGTSGRAGDTQYF. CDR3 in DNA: TGTGCCAGCAGCGGGACTAGCGGGAGGGCCGGGGATACGCAGTATTTT. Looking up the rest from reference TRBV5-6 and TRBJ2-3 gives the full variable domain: DAGVTQSPTHLIKTRGQQVTLRCSPKSGHDTVSWYQQALGQGPQFIFQYYEEEERQRGNFPDRFSGHQFPNYSSELNVNALLLGDSALYLCASSGTSGRAGDTQYFGPGTRLTVL.

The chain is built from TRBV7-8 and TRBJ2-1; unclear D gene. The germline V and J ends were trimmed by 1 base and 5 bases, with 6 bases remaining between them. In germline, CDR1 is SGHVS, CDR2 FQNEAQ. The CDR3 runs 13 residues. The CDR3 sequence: CASSLVPNNEQFF. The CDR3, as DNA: TGTGCCAGCAGCTTAGTTCCTAACAATGAGCAGTTCTTC.

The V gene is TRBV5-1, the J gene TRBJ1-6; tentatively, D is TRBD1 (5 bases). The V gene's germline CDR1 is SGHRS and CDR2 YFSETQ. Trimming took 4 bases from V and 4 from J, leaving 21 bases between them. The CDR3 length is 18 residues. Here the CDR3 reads CASSPSRDGGPYNSPLHF. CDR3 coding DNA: TGCGCCAGCAGCCCATCACGGGACGGAGGGCCATATAATTCACCCCTCCACTTT.

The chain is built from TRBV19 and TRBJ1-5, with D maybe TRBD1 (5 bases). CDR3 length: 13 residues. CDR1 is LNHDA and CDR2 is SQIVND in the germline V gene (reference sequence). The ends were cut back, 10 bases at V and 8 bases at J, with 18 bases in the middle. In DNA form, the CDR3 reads TGTGCCACCGTTGAGACAGCGGGGGAGCCCCAGCATTTT. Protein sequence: CATVETAGEPQHF.

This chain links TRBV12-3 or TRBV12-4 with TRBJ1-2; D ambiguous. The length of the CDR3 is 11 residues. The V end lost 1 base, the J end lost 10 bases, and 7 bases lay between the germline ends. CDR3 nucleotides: TGTGCCAGCAGTTTAGGGTCCCACTACACCTTC. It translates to CASSLGSHYTF.

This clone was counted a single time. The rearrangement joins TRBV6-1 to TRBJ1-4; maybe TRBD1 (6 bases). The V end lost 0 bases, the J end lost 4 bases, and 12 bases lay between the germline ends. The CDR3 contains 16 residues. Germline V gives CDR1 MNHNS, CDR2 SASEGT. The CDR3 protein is CASSEARGAINEKLFF. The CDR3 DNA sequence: TGTGCCAGCAGTGAAGCGCGGGGGGCCATTAATGAAAAACTGTTTTTT.

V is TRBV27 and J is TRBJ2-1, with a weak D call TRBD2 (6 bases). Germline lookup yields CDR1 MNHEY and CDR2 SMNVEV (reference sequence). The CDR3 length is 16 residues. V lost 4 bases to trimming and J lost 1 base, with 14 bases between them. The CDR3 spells CASSSPSRGSYNEQFF. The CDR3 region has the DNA TGTGCCAGCAGTTCGCCCTCCCGGGGGTCCTACAATGAGCAGTTCTTC.